This entry lists 2 T cell receptor beta chains sequenced from one sample in a study of T cells after yellow fever vaccination. TCRdb re-derived calls from the 5' RACE reads in MiXCR, one entry per CDR3 protein. Here the sample spans more than 300,000 distinct CDR3 sequences, around 10% being singletons. This sample comprised CD4+ T cells sorted from PBMCs, obtained 45 days after the yellow fever booster vaccination. All receptors derive from a man aged 18 to 30 who received the YFV17D yellow fever vaccine.

The rearrangement joins TRBV20-1 to TRBJ1-4; 10 nucleotides agree with TRBD1. Germline values: CDR1 DFQATT, CDR2 SNEGSKA (reference sequence). V dropped 6 bases and J dropped 8; count of bases not matched to a gene: 6. This CDR3 contains 13 residues. CDR3 region: CSATGQGEEKLFF. The CDR3 DNA sequence: TGCAGTGCCACTGGACAGGGGGAGGAAAAACTGTTTTTT.

There are a few counts of this clonotype. V usage is TRBV12-3 or TRBV12-4 and J usage is TRBJ1-5; 7 positions match TRBD1. Germline trimming cut 6 bases from V and 3 bases from J; bases unmatched to any gene: 8. The CDR3 covers 15 residues. The CDR3 reads CASRRGQINNQPQHF. The CDR3 DNA follows: TGTGCCAGCAGGCGGGGACAGATTAACAATCAGCCCCAGCATTTT.